The clone carrying this T cell receptor (beta chain) appeared a few times. The target antigen is unknown. V was shortened by 10 bases and J by 7 bases, with 17 bases between the two germline ends. CDR1 and CDR2 (germline): MGHRA, YSYEKL. The CDR3 length is 13 residues. The data belong to a study of identical twins. Whole-study findings and limits: Where beta out-of-frame sequences were concerned, excess twin sharing was weaker. Modelling approaches yielded underestimates of out-of-frame TCR alpha sharing between monozygotic twins.

Healthy Caucasians provided all donations. MiXCR, applied by TCRdb to the 5' RACE reads, yields one record per CDR3 protein. Of roughly 260,000 distinct CDR3 sequences listed, around 7.6% are singletons. These data also formed part of another study, on yellow fever vaccine responses in identical twins.

This TCR derives from a young woman in good health. The sample was CD8+ T cells sorted from blood. J is TRBJ2-1 and V is TRBV4-1, with D possibly TRBD2 on 5 matching bases. CDR3 nucleotides: TGCGCCATCGGAGGACGGGTTAAGAATGAGCAGTTCTTC. Its translation: CAIGGRVKNEQFF.